A single T cell receptor beta chain is shown here with its context. Amplification used 60 Vbeta primers and 13 Jbeta primers. Method: immunoSEQ multiplex PCR; TCRdb's copy keeps in-frame clones and lacks some. Here the sample spans over 50,000 clones, 75% to 85% being singletons. This sample was taken from a study of cytomegalovirus exposure and HLA in healthy donors. At sampling all donors were nominally healthy, likely with unrecorded immune exposures. The germline gives CDR1 SGHRS, CDR2 YFSETQ. The CDR3 has 14 amino acids. J was trimmed by 2 bases and V by 6 bases; bases with no gene match: 6. The sequencing input was PBMCs. The J gene is TRBJ2-7, the V gene TRBV5-1; 9 bases are a match to TRBD1. The sequence was collected from a man in his fifties in good health and CMV-seropositive. CDR3 region: CASNTGTGTYEQYF. The CDR3 nucleotides are TGCGCCAGCAACACCGGGACAGGGACCTACGAGCAGTACTTC.